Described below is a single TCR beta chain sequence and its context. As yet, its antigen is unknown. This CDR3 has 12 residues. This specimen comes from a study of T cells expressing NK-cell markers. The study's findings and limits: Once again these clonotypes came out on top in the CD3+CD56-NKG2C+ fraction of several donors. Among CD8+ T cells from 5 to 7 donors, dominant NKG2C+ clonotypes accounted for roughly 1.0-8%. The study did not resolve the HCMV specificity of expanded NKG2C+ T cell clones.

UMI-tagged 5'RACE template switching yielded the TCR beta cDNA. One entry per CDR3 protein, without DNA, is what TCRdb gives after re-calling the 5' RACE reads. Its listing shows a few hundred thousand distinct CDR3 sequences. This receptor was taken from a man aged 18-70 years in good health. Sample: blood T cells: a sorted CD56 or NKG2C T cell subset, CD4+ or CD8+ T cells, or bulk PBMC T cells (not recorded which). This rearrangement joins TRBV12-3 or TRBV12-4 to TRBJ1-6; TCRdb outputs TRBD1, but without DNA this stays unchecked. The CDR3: CASKQEFSPLHF.